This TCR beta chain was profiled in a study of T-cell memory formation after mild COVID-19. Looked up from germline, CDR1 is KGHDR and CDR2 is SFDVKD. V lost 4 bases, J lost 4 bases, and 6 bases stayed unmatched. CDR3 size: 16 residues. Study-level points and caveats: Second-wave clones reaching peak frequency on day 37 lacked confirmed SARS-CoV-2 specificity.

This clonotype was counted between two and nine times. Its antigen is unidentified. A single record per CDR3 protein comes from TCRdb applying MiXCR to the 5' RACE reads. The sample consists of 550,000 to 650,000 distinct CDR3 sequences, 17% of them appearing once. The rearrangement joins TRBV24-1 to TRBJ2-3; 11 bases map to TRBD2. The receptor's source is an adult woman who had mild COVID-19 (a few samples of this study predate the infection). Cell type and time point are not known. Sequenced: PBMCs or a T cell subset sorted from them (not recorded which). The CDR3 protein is CATSDIAGGPPDTQYF. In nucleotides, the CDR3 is TGTGCCACCAGTGACATAGCGGGAGGGCCTCCAGATACGCAGTATTTT.